These 15 T cell receptor beta chains were all obtained from the same sample, sequenced in a study of monozygotic twins with cystic fibrosis. TCRdb keeps only in-frame clones here, not all; method: immunoSEQ multiplex PCR. The repertoire holds around 35,000 clones, about 80% seen once, with under 2% in the top ten. The sample comprised blood. These receptors were collected from a girl aged 2-10 years with cystic fibrosis.

The chain couples TRBV6-6 to TRBJ2-7; TRBD2 aligns across 7 bases. Germline-derived CDR1 and CDR2 are MNHNY and SVGAGI (reference sequence). V dropped 6 bases and J dropped 3; count of bases not matched to a gene: 14. This CDR3 has 16 residues. The CDR3 coding sequence is TGTGCCAGCAGAAGGCCAGGTAGCGGGCCACACTACGAGCAGTACTTC. Protein: CASRRPGSGPHYEQYF.

V usage is TRBV4-2 and J usage is TRBJ2-7; 7 nucleotides line up with TRBD2. V gave up 4 bases and J gave up 1 base; unmatched junction bases: 7. CDR1 and CDR2 from the germline V gene are LGHNA and YNFKEQ. This CDR3 contains 15 residues. The CDR3 DNA reads TGTGCCAGCAGCCGTCCGGGGGGAGAGTCCTACGAGCAGTACTTC. It is translated as CASSRPGGESYEQYF.

The rearrangement uses TRBV5-8 and TRBJ2-1; D is possibly TRBD1 (5 bases). The CDR3 sequence is 16 residues long. With 0 bases removed from V and 0 bases from J, the gap between germline ends came to 10 bases. Germline V CDR1 and CDR2: SGHTS, YDEGEE. DNA of the CDR3: TGTGCCAGCAGCTTGGGACAGCCCTTCTCCTACAATGAGCAGTTCTTC. This translates into CASSLGQPFSYNEQFF. The full variable domain, with the rest looked up from reference TRBV5-8 and TRBJ2-1, is EAGVTQSPTHLIKTRGQQATLRCSPISGHTSVYWYQQALGLGLQFLLWYDEGEERNRGNFPPRFSGRQFPNYSSELNVNALELEDSALYLCASSLGQPFSYNEQFFGPGTRLTVL.

The V gene is TRBV10-1, the J gene TRBJ1-3; 8 bases match TRBD1. V lost 7 bases to trimming and J lost 0 bases; unmatched junction nucleotides: 5. The germline CDR1 and CDR2 sequences are WNHNN and SYGVQD (reference sequence). The CDR3 is 15 amino acids. The CDR3 DNA sequence: TGCGCCAGCATACAGGGGGACTACTCTGGAAACACCATATATTTT. Translation gives CASIQGDYSGNTIYF.

The chain joins TRBV5-4 to TRBJ1-2; tentatively, D is TRBD1 (5 bases). The CDR3 spans 14 residues. In germline, CDR1 is SGHNT, CDR2 YYREEE (reference sequence). V was clipped by 0 bases and J by 3 bases, with 9 bases between them. DNA for the CDR3: TGTGCCAGCAGCTTGGACCGGGGCGACTATGGCTACACCTTC. It encodes CASSLDRGDYGYTF.

The chain carries TRBV11-2 and TRBJ2-2; 11 nucleotides match TRBD2. The germline gives CDR1 SGHAT, CDR2 FQNNGV. The V segment lost 3 bases and the J segment 4 bases; nucleotides outside the gene matches: 1. This CDR3 is 15 amino acids long. Here the CDR3 DNA reads TGTGCCAGCAGCTTTACTAGCGGGGGCACCGGGGAGCTGTTTTTT. Translated: CASSFTSGGTGELFF.

The chain is built from TRBV7-6 and TRBJ2-7; 7 bases map to TRBD2. CDR3 length: 16 residues. Trimming removed 1 base from V and 0 bases from J; junction bases left unmatched: 6. CDR1 SGHVS and CDR2 FNYEAQ come from the germline V gene. The CDR3 sequence: CASSLEGGEFSYEQYF. The CDR3 DNA reads as TGTGCCAGCAGCTTAGAGGGAGGGGAGTTCTCCTACGAGCAGTACTTC.

The genes are TRBV7-2 and TRBJ1-5; 8 positions match TRBD1. The CDR3 is 13 residues long. Trimming cost V 5 bases and J 6 bases; bases outside gene matches: 3. Germline V gene lookup returns CDR1 SGHTA and CDR2 FQGNSA. The CDR3 DNA is TGTGCCAGCAGCCGGACAGGGTTTCAGCCCCAGCATTTT. Protein product: CASSRTGFQPQHF.

The chain uses TRBV29-1 and TRBJ2-3; TRBD2 might be the D (5 bases). V gave up 3 bases and J gave up 1 base, with 5 bases separating them. CDR1 and CDR2 (germline): SQVTM, ANQGSEA. The length of the CDR3 is 12 residues. Here the CDR3 DNA reads TGCAGCGTTGATAGCGGCACAGATACGCAGTATTTT. Translating gives CSVDSGTDTQYF.

The J gene is TRBJ2-1, the V gene TRBV4-1, with D perhaps matching TRBD1 or TRBD2 (5 bases each). The germline V and J ends were trimmed by 1 base and 3 bases, with 13 bases remaining between them. CDR1 MGHRA and CDR2 YSYEKL come from the germline V gene. This CDR3 has 16 residues. The CDR3 DNA sequence: TGCGCCAGCAGCCAAGTCTCAGGGACCCTCTACAATGAGCAGTTCTTC. Protein product: CASSQVSGTLYNEQFF.

CDR3 in DNA: TGTGCCAGCAGCTTAGAGGTGGGGGAGACCTACGAGCAGTACTTC. Its translation: CASSLEVGETYEQYF. This chain uses TRBV7-2 with TRBJ2-7; D tentatively fits TRBD1 or TRBD2 (5 bases each). Trimming stripped 1 base from V and 2 bases from J, with 12 bases between. The CDR3 consists of 15 residues. CDR1 is SGHTA and CDR2 is FQGNSA in the germline V gene.

In DNA form, the CDR3 reads TGTGCCAGTAGTATGGCGGCTAGTGGCCCAGATACGCAGTATTTT. It translates to CASSMAASGPDTQYF. The chain employs TRBV19 and TRBJ2-3; no firm D call. The CDR3 length is 15 residues. Trimming took off 3 bases at V and 4 bases at J, with 14 bases between the two ends. Germline loops: CDR1 LNHDA, CDR2 SQIVND (reference sequence).

The chain links TRBV4-3 to TRBJ2-7, with D tentatively TRBD2 (7 bases). The CDR3 is made up of 20 amino acids. V lost 0 bases, J lost 6 bases, and 30 bases lay in between. The germline gives CDR1 LGHNA, CDR2 YSLEER. Written as DNA, the CDR3 is TGCGCCAGCAGCCAAGATAGGAGCTCCAGCGGCGCGGGGGCGTTTTCCGAGCAGTACTTC. Its translation: CASSQDRSSSGAGAFSEQYF.

The chain uses TRBV7-2 and TRBJ1-1; possibly TRBD1 for D (5 bases). The V gene's germline CDR1 is SGHTA and CDR2 FQGNSA. The CDR3 length is 12 residues. V lost 5 bases and J 8 bases, leaving 12 bases between the germline ends. The chain's CDR3 is CASSPPGPEAFF. The CDR3 bases are TGTGCCAGCAGCCCCCCGGGACCCGAAGCTTTCTTT.

This sequence joins TRBV6-5 and TRBJ1-5; D unresolved. The CDR3 sequence is 12 residues long. Germline V gene data show CDR1 as MNHEY and CDR2 as SVGAGI. The ends were cut back, 2 bases at V and 5 bases at J, with 4 bases in the middle. CDR3 sequence (DNA): TGTGCCAGCAGTTACACCGATCAGCCCCAGCATTTT. Encoded protein: CASSYTDQPQHF.